This entry lists 29 T cell receptor beta chains sequenced from one sample in a study of T-cell reconstitution after alpha-beta-depleted transplantation in children. The TCRbeta library was prepared with unique molecular identifiers. TCRdb re-called the PCR reads with MiXCR, one entry per CDR3 protein. Altogether approximately 1,000,000 distinct CDR3 sequences are present, roughly 29% being singletons, with the ten largest covering around 30%. This sample comprised PBMCs, mostly from graft donor cells, obtained 360 days after TCRalphabeta/CD19-depleted stem cell transplant. Receptors were obtained from a boy under two years old who had a stem cell transplant for SCID, so the T cells may come from the graft donor.

The chain couples TRBV28 to TRBJ1-4, with D hard to call. The CDR3 is 14 residues long. The V end lost 6 bases, the J end lost 8 bases, and 16 bases lay between the germline ends. Germline lookup yields CDR1 MDHEN and CDR2 SYDVKM. The CDR3 DNA is TGTGCCAGCAGCCGGGGAATATTAGGGGAAAAACTGTTTTTT. Its translation is CASSRGILGEKLFF. Filled out from reference TRBV28 and TRBJ1-4, the complete variable domain reads DVKVTQSSRYLVKRTGEKVFLECVQDMDHENMFWYRQDPGLGLRLIYFSYDVKMKEKGDIPEGYSVSREKKERFSLILESASTNQTSMYLCASSRGILGEKLFFGSGTQLSVL.

The V call is TRBV2, the J call TRBJ2-7, with D unresolved. V gave up 8 bases and J gave up 5 bases, with 10 bases separating them. In germline, CDR1 is SNHLY, CDR2 FYNNEI. This CDR3 spans 11 amino acids. As DNA, the CDR3 is TGTGCCAGCTCGAAGAGCCACGAGCAGTACTTC. Its translation is CASSKSHEQYF. The full variable domain, rest sourced from reference TRBV2 and TRBJ2-7, is EPEVTQTPSHQVTQMGQEVILRCVPISNHLYFYWYRQILGQKVEFLVSFYNNEISEKSEIFDDQFSVERPDGSNFTLKIRSTKLEDSAMYFCASSKSHEQYFGPGTRLTVT.

This clonotype was seen only a few times. The CDR3 nucleotides read TGTGCCAGCAGCGCTCCTGTAATGGGACACGAGCAGTACTTC. Amino acids: CASSAPVMGHEQYF. The V call is TRBV5-5, the J call TRBJ2-7; the D gene could be TRBD1 or TRBD2 (5 bases each). The CDR3 runs to 14 residues. Germline V gene sequence: CDR1 SGHKS, CDR2 YYEKEE (reference sequence). V was pared by 4 bases and J by 5 bases, with 16 bases between.

A few counts support this clonotype. This chain joins TRBV13 and TRBJ2-5; tentatively, D is TRBD2 (6 bases). This CDR3 is built from 14 residues. Per germline, CDR1 PRHDT and CDR2 FYEKMQ (reference sequence). V dropped 6 bases and J dropped 5 bases, with 16 bases sitting between them. DNA of the CDR3: TGTGCCAGCAGTTTCACGACTAGAGCGGAGACCCAGTACTTC. Amino acids: CASSFTTRAETQYF.

This rearrangement joins TRBV5-1 to TRBJ2-1; possible D gene TRBD2, 7 bases. The V end lost 0 bases, the J end lost 0 bases, and 13 bases lay between the germline ends. Germline V gene lookup returns CDR1 SGHRS and CDR2 YFSETQ. The CDR3 has 17 amino acids. CDR3 sequence reads: CASSLGGGIRSYNEQFF. The CDR3 coding sequence is TGCGCCAGCAGCTTGGGCGGGGGCATTCGCTCCTACAATGAGCAGTTCTTC.

V gene TRBV7-9 combines with J gene TRBJ2-2; no clear D gene. V lost 2 bases to trimming and J lost 0 bases, with 10 bases between them. CDR1 SEHNR and CDR2 FQNEAQ come from the germline V gene (reference sequence). This CDR3 comprises 16 residues. The CDR3 bases are TGTGCCAGCAGCTTACACGGAAATACGAACACCGGGGAGCTGTTTTTT. As protein: CASSLHGNTNTGELFF.

This chain connects TRBV20-1 to TRBJ1-2, with D possibly matching TRBD1 (6 bases). Germline assignment: CDR1 DFQATT and CDR2 SNEGSKA (reference sequence). Between the trimmed V and J ends, which lost 3 bases and 4 bases, there was a span of 18 bases. The CDR3 is 15 amino acids. CDR3 nucleotide sequence: TGCAGTGCTAGCACGGATCGGCAAGGGGGCTATGGCTACACCTTC. Translating it yields CSASTDRQGGYGYTF.

V gene TRBV12-3 or TRBV12-4 combines with J gene TRBJ2-7; TRBD2 aligns across 7 bases. The V and J ends lost 4 bases and 1 base, in that order; junction bases with no gene match: 13. CDR3 length: 17 residues. The CDR3 DNA follows: TGTGCCAGCAGTTCCCTGACGGGGGGTCCGTTGTCCTACGAGCAGTACTTC. Amino acid sequence: CASSSLTGGPLSYEQYF.

The chain links TRBV10-3 to TRBJ2-3; D tentatively fits TRBD1 or TRBD2 (6 bases each). This CDR3 is built from 13 residues. Trimming removed 6 bases from V and 4 bases from J, with 11 bases in between. Germline CDR1 is ENHRY and CDR2 is SYGVKD. The CDR3 spells CAIRGGSPDTQYF. CDR3 nucleotides: TGTGCCATCAGGGGGGGCTCCCCAGATACGCAGTATTTT.

The rearrangement joins TRBV5-1 to TRBJ2-7; 11 bases agree with TRBD1. J gave up 6 bases and V 2 bases, and 7 bases lay outside the gene matches. Germline CDR1 is SGHRS and CDR2 is YFSETQ. This CDR3 spans 15 amino acids. The CDR3 nucleotides are TGCGCCAGCAGCTTAGCCGGACAGGGGGCGACCGAGCAGTACTTC. Its translation is CASSLAGQGATEQYF.

V gene TRBV9 combines with J gene TRBJ2-2, with a tentative D call TRBD2 (5 bases). The CDR3 covers 17 residues. Trimming removed 0 bases from V and 2 bases from J, with 14 bases in between. Per the germline V gene, CDR1 is SGDLS and CDR2 is YYNGEE. CDR3 region: CASSVDPGLVNTGELFF. The CDR3 bases are TGTGCCAGCAGCGTAGACCCAGGACTTGTAAACACCGGGGAGCTGTTTTTT.

The rearrangement uses TRBV20-1 and TRBJ2-5, with TRBD1 matching over 7 bases. The CDR3 extends over 15 amino acids. V shed 1 base, J shed 4 bases, and the junction held 9 bases outside the gene matches. The germline V gene encodes CDR1 DFQATT and CDR2 SNEGSKA (reference sequence). CDR3 nucleotides: TGCAGTGCTAGAGGCGACAGGGTCCTATCAGAGACCCAGTACTTC. Its protein product is CSARGDRVLSETQYF.

The CDR3: CASSFAGAREKLFF. CDR3 DNA: TGCGCCAGCAGCTTTGCGGGGGCTCGTGAAAAACTGTTTTTT. V usage is TRBV5-1 and J usage is TRBJ1-4; the D gene is possibly TRBD1 (6 bases). Between the trimmed V and J ends, which lost 2 bases and 7 bases, there was a span of 12 bases. The germline V gene encodes CDR1 SGHRS and CDR2 YFSETQ. This CDR3 is built from 14 residues.

This clonotype was seen a handful of times. CDR3 DNA: TGTGCCAGCAGCCGCGTGGGGACCCTTAATGAAAAACTGTTTTTT. Translation: CASSRVGTLNEKLFF. The rearrangement joins TRBV5-5 to TRBJ1-4; tentative D call: TRBD1 (5 bases). Trimming shortened V by 4 bases and J by 4 bases, and 14 bases separated the two germline ends. The CDR3 is 15 residues long. Germline loops: CDR1 SGHKS, CDR2 YYEKEE (reference sequence).

Many counts were recorded for this clonotype. V usage is TRBV2 and J usage is TRBJ2-3; the match to TRBD2 covers 7 bases. Losses at the gene ends were 6 bases for V and 2 bases for J; bases not matched to a gene: 5. This CDR3 region has 14 residues. Germline-derived CDR1 and CDR2 are SNHLY and FYNNEI. CDR3 nucleotide sequence: TGTGCCAGCAGCGGAGCGGGGTACACAGATACGCAGTATTTT. The encoded protein is CASSGAGYTDTQYF.

The chain employs TRBV10-2 and TRBJ2-1; a weak D match, TRBD1 (6 bases). This CDR3 spans 15 amino acids. V gave up 3 bases and J gave up 10 bases, with 19 bases separating them. The germline V gene encodes CDR1 WSHSY and CDR2 SAAADI. CDR3 nucleotides: TGCGCCAGCAGTGAAGGGAAGGCAGGGGCTAAGGAGCAGTTCTTC. This encodes CASSEGKAGAKEQFF.

This chain links TRBV25-1 with TRBJ2-7; D not resolved. Germline V gene data show CDR1 as MGHDK and CDR2 as SYGVNS. The CDR3 is 14 amino acids. Trimming shortened V by 0 bases and J by 5 bases, and 11 bases separated the two germline ends. The CDR3 reads CASSEYGKGDEQYF. The DNA of the CDR3 is TGTGCCAGCAGTGAATATGGTAAGGGTGACGAGCAGTACTTC.

In its sample, this clonotype was seen a few times. The rearrangement links TRBV5-1 to TRBJ1-4; unclear D gene. The CDR3 is 14 residues long. Trimming took 4 bases from V and 0 from J, leaving 7 bases between them. Germline CDR1 reads SGHRS; CDR2 reads YFSETQ. CDR3 loop: CASSPVATNEKLFF. CDR3 in DNA: TGCGCCAGCAGCCCGGTTGCAACTAATGAAAAACTGTTTTTT.

This clonotype occurred once. The chain links TRBV3-1 to TRBJ2-7; D not certain. V lost 5 bases, J lost 7 bases, and 18 bases lay in between. The CDR3 extends over 14 amino acids. The germline gives CDR1 LGHDT, CDR2 YNNKEL (reference sequence). The CDR3 DNA is TGTGCCAGCAGCACCACCCCCGTAACGGAGGAGCAGTACTTC. This sequence encodes CASSTTPVTEEQYF.

This clonotype was counted a few times. The genes are TRBV5-1 and TRBJ2-1; 12 bases are a match to TRBD1. V lost 0 bases, J lost 7 bases, and 8 bases stayed unmatched. The CDR3 length is 17 residues. Per the germline V gene, CDR1 is SGHRS and CDR2 is YFSETQ. DNA for the CDR3: TGCGCCAGCAGCTTGGCCGGGGGGACAGGGGGCGGAAATGAGCAGTTCTTC. As protein: CASSLAGGTGGGNEQFF.

The chain joins TRBV2 to TRBJ2-5, with 7 bases fitting TRBD2. Germline V gene lookup returns CDR1 SNHLY and CDR2 FYNNEI. The CDR3 has 14 amino acids. V shed 8 bases and J 1 base; nucleotides not matched to a gene: 7. CDR3 DNA: TGTGCCAGCTTCCGGGACTACCTCCAAGAGACCCAGTACTTC. Translating gives CASFRDYLQETQYF.

This clonotype came up a few times. The genes are TRBV6-1 and TRBJ1-6; no clear D gene. The CDR3 loop spans 13 amino acids. V was clipped by 7 bases and J by 6 bases, with 10 bases between them. The V gene's germline CDR1 is MNHNS and CDR2 SASEGT. The CDR3 is CASTRALNSPLHF. CDR3 nucleotides: TGTGCCAGCACTAGGGCCCTTAATTCACCCCTCCACTTT.

The chain uses TRBV20-1 and TRBJ1-5; 9 bases align to TRBD1. CDR1 is DFQATT and CDR2 is SNEGSKA in the germline V gene (reference sequence). CDR3 size: 17 residues. Losses at the gene ends were 3 bases for V and 0 bases for J; bases not matched to a gene: 9. CDR3 DNA: TGCAGTGCTAGGATCATAACAGGGGGCAATAGCAATCAGCCCCAGCATTTT. Its translation: CSARIITGGNSNQPQHF.

V gene TRBV4-1 combines with J gene TRBJ2-3; D possibly uses TRBD1 or TRBD2 (5 bases each). CDR1 is MGHRA and CDR2 is YSYEKL in the germline V gene. The CDR3 has 14 residues. The V end lost 2 bases, the J end lost 4 bases, and 10 bases lay between the germline ends. The CDR3 nucleotides are TGCGCCAGCAGCCAAAGAGAGGGGCCAGATACGCAGTATTTT. As protein: CASSQREGPDTQYF.

The chain links TRBV4-2 to TRBJ1-2; TRBD1 might be the D (5 bases). The V and J ends lost 0 bases and 8 bases respectively, with 16 bases between them. Looked up from germline, CDR1 is LGHNA and CDR2 is YNFKEQ. The CDR3 is 15 amino acids. The CDR3 loop is CASSQEKGRNGGYTF. The CDR3 nucleotides are TGTGCCAGCAGCCAAGAAAAGGGACGGAACGGAGGCTACACCTTC.

The chain recombines TRBV4-3 with TRBJ2-1; 10 positions agree with TRBD2. The CDR3 length is 17 residues. V was pared by 0 bases and J by 5 bases, with 7 bases of the junction left unmatched. CDR1 LGHNA and CDR2 YSLEER come from the germline V gene. CDR3 in amino acids: CASSQDGASGGDNEQFF. In DNA, the CDR3 is TGCGCCAGCAGCCAAGATGGGGCGAGCGGGGGGGACAATGAGCAGTTCTTC.

The chain has TRBV20-1 and TRBJ2-2; TRBD2 matches 8 bases. The CDR3 runs to 14 residues. CDR1 is DFQATT, CDR2 SNEGSKA, per germline (reference sequence). V lost 1 base, J lost 5 bases, and 3 bases stayed unmatched. CDR3 region: CSARGGGRTGELFF. The CDR3 DNA reads as TGCAGTGCTAGAGGCGGGGGGCGGACCGGGGAGCTGTTTTTT.

The chain links TRBV12-3 or TRBV12-4 to TRBJ1-3; D is possibly TRBD1 (5 bases). This CDR3 has 14 residues. V lost 7 bases and J 0 bases, leaving 10 bases between the germline ends. The CDR3 here is CASTTGLSGNTIYF. The CDR3 DNA reads as TGTGCCAGCACCACAGGACTCTCTGGAAACACCATATATTTT.

This sequence joins TRBV20-1 and TRBJ2-5; 8 positions agree with TRBD2. The V and J ends lost 6 bases and 3 bases, in that order; junction bases with no gene match: 6. In germline, CDR1 is DFQATT, CDR2 SNEGSKA (reference sequence). This CDR3 has 13 amino acids. The CDR3 region is CSAGRALKETQYF. CDR3 sequence (DNA): TGCAGTGCCGGGAGGGCCCTCAAAGAGACCCAGTACTTC.